The clone carrying this T cell receptor (beta chain) was detected once. The antigen remains unidentified. Whereas donors were nominally healthy upon sampling, unrecorded immune exposures were probable. This sample is part of a study of cytomegalovirus exposure and HLA in healthy donors. Trimming cost V 6 bases and J 3 bases, with 17 bases left between them. Germline CDR1 is SNHLY and CDR2 is FYNNEI. The length of the CDR3 is 16 residues. The primer mix had 60 Vbeta and 13 Jbeta primers. Generated by immunoSEQ multiplex PCR, the TCRdb table keeps only in-frame clones and is missing some. The sample holds some 150,000 clones, over 80% seen once. Study-wide findings and caveats: Available immune exposure information was restricted to CMV serostatus only. A later analysis linked a missense DCLRE1C variant to TCR beta V- and J-gene trimming.

This TCR was sampled from a male donor in good health and CMV-seronegative. This chain links TRBV2 with TRBJ1-4, with a tentative D call TRBD1 (6 bases). The material sequenced was PBMCs. CDR3 loop: CASSAPTGSPNEKLFF. Written as DNA, the CDR3 is TGTGCCAGCAGCGCGCCCACAGGGTCCCCTAATGAAAAACTGTTTTTT.